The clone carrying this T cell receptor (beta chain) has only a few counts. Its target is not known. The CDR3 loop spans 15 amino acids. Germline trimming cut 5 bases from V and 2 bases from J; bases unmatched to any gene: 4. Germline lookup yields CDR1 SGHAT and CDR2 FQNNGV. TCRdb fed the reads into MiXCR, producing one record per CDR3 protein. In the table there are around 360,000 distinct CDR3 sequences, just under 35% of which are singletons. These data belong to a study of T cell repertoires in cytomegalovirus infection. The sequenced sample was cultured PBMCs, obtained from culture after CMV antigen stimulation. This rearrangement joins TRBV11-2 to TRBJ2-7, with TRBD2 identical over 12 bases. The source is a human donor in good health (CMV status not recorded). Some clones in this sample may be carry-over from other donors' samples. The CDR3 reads CASSPGLAGTYEQYV. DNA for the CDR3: TGTGCCAGCAGCCCCGGACTAGCGGGGACCTACGAGCAGTACGTC.